The 23 T cell receptor beta chains given below trace back to one sample, sequenced in a study of Ad26.COV2.S vaccination and SARS-CoV-2 variants. The treatment denotes: about 20 received Ad26.COV2.S at low or high dose, single or two shots; 5 received placebo; per-sample allocation not given. Collection of the samples took place on day 63 after the first injection of vaccine or placebo. Measured with immunoSEQ multiplex PCR; TCRdb has only the in-frame clones, and not every one. Altogether under 500,000 clones are present, 80% to 95% being singletons, with the ten largest covering about 1.7%. Sequences were derived from peripheral blood, sampled in a trial of Ad26.COV2.S vaccine versus placebo. The source of these receptors is a person between 18 and 60 years old who received the Ad26.COV2.S COVID-19 vaccine or a placebo.

This clone was observed once. Mismatch with germline at one junction end may stem from a read error. The chain uses TRBV20-1 and TRBJ2-1; 14 bases map to TRBD2. The CDR3 contains 11 residues. The germline gives CDR1 DFQATT, CDR2 SNEGSKA (reference sequence). The CDR3 bases are TGCAGTGCCAGACTAGCGGGGGGGCCAATCTTC. Translation gives CSARLAGGPIF.

Worth noting for this clone: The same CDR3 is also encoded by other DNA sequences in this sample. CDR3 nucleotide sequence: TGTGCCAGCAGCCAAAGGGGGACTAATGAAAAACTGTTTTTT. Translation gives CASSQRGTNEKLFF. This chain links TRBV3-1 (or the pseudogene TRBV3-2) with TRBJ1-4; D perhaps matches TRBD1 (6 bases). V gave up 2 bases and J gave up 2 bases, with 6 bases separating them. The CDR3 consists of 14 residues. CDR1 and CDR2 from the germline V gene are LGHDT and YNNKEL (reference sequence).

The chain links TRBV2 to TRBJ2-1, with D perhaps assigned TRBD1 or TRBD2 (5 bases each). CDR1 is SNHLY, CDR2 FYNNEI, per germline. The CDR3 loop spans 14 amino acids. V was pared by 4 bases and J by 3 bases, with 10 bases between. Written as DNA, the CDR3 is TGTGCCAGCAGTGGGGGGAGCTACTACAATGAGCAGTTCTTC. Protein: CASSGGSYYNEQFF.

This clone was detected once. The genes are TRBV13 and TRBJ1-2; D might be TRBD1 (5 bases). The CDR3 length is 14 residues. V lost 5 bases to trimming and J lost 1 base, with 11 bases between them. Germline V gives CDR1 PRHDT, CDR2 FYEKMQ (reference sequence). In DNA form, the CDR3 reads TGTGCCAGCAGCGCCTCGGGGGGTAACTATGGCTACACCTTC. It encodes CASSASGGNYGYTF. Full variable domain (outside the CDR3, taken from reference TRBV13 and TRBJ1-2): AAGVIQSPRHLIKEKRETATLKCYPIPRHDTVYWYQQGPGQDPQFLISFYEKMQSDKGSIPDRFSAQQFSDYHSELNMSSLELGDSALYFCASSASGGNYGYTFGSGTRLTVV.

The chain recombines TRBV9 with TRBJ2-1, with 7 nucleotides matching TRBD1. This CDR3 is built from 14 residues. Germline CDR1 SGDLS, CDR2 YYNGEE. V lost 1 base and J lost 5; bases outside the gene matches: 3. CDR3 residues: CASSVRTGDNEQFF. The CDR3 nucleotides read TGTGCCAGCAGCGTACGGACAGGCGACAATGAGCAGTTCTTC.

This clone was detected a few times. This rearrangement joins TRBV19 to TRBJ2-2, with TRBD2 as a possible D gene (5 bases). Trimming shortened V by 11 bases and J by 7 bases, and 11 bases separated the two germline ends. CDR1 is LNHDA and CDR2 is SQIVND in the germline V gene (reference sequence). The CDR3 runs 11 residues. In nucleotides, the CDR3 is TGTGCCTCCCGCCGGGGCGGGGAGCTGTTTTTT. It translates to CASRRGGELFF.

This chain uses TRBV6-5 with TRBJ2-1; the D is unclear. This CDR3 spans 13 amino acids. Looked up from germline, CDR1 is MNHEY and CDR2 is SVGAGI. Between the trimmed V and J ends, which lost 2 bases and 6 bases, there was a span of 8 bases. The DNA of the CDR3 is TGTGCCAGCAGTTACCTCTGGGGCAATGAGCAGTTCTTC. Amino acids: CASSYLWGNEQFF.

The V call is TRBV20-1, the J call TRBJ2-1, with D unresolved. Germline lookup yields CDR1 DFQATT and CDR2 SNEGSKA (reference sequence). The CDR3 is 11 amino acids. The V end lost 0 bases, the J end lost 7 bases, and 4 bases lay between the germline ends. The DNA of the CDR3 is TGCAGTGCTAGAGAGAAAAATGAGCAGTTCTTC. Protein product: CSAREKNEQFF.

This rearrangement joins TRBV10-3 to TRBJ1-1; 7 bases are shared with TRBD1. The germline gives CDR1 ENHRY, CDR2 SYGVKD. The V segment lost 8 bases and the J segment 2 bases; nucleotides outside the gene matches: 5. The CDR3 has 13 residues. CDR3 sequence reads: CAISGTANTEAFF. In nucleotides, the CDR3 is TGTGCCATCTCCGGGACAGCCAACACTGAAGCTTTCTTT.

This clone was counted once. This chain connects TRBV5-1 to TRBJ2-3, with TRBD1 identical over 12 bases. V trimming: 4 bases; J trimming: 8 bases; junction bases outside the gene matches: 8. The CDR3 has 15 amino acids. CDR1 is SGHRS, CDR2 YFSETQ, per germline. This chain's CDR3 is CASSPGQGAPGTQYF. Here the CDR3 DNA reads TGCGCCAGCAGCCCGGGACAGGGGGCGCCAGGTACGCAGTATTTT. The full variable domain, with the rest looked up from reference TRBV5-1 and TRBJ2-3, is KAGVTQTPRYLIKTRGQQVTLSCSPISGHRSVSWYQQTPGQGLQFLFEYFSETQRNKGNFPGRFSGRQFSNSRSEMNVSTLELGDSALYLCASSPGQGAPGTQYFGPGTRLTVL.

The chain is built from TRBV19 and TRBJ2-3, with 8 positions matching TRBD2. V shed 5 bases, J shed 6 bases, and the junction held 10 bases outside the gene matches. From germline, CDR1 is LNHDA and CDR2 SQIVND (reference sequence). The CDR3 has 15 residues. The chain's CDR3 is CASSPSGLDLDTQYF. The CDR3 region has the DNA TGTGCCAGTAGTCCCTCGGGACTAGATTTGGATACGCAGTATTTT. Looking up the rest from reference TRBV19 and TRBJ2-3 gives the full variable domain: DGGITQSPKYLFRKEGQNVTLSCEQNLNHDAMYWYRQDPGQGLRLIYYSQIVNDFQKGDIAEGYSVSREKKESFPLTVTSAQKNPTAFYLCASSPSGLDLDTQYFGPGTRLTVL.

The chain recombines TRBV28 with TRBJ1-5, with 8 bases fitting TRBD1. The V gene's germline CDR1 is MDHEN and CDR2 SYDVKM. V lost 11 bases and J lost 0; bases outside the gene matches: 3. The CDR3 is 13 residues long. The chain's CDR3 is CAADRVSNQPQHF. The CDR3, as DNA: TGTGCCGCGGACAGGGTTAGCAATCAGCCCCAGCATTTT.

This clone was picked up a small number of times. The chain is built from TRBV2 and TRBJ2-2; 10 bases align to TRBD2. The germline V gene encodes CDR1 SNHLY and CDR2 FYNNEI. The trim removed 6 bases at V and 7 bases at J, leaving 8 bases unmatched. The length of the CDR3 is 15 residues. CDR3 region: CASSPSGGASGELFF. The CDR3 coding sequence is TGTGCCAGCAGCCCCAGCGGGGGGGCTAGCGGGGAGCTGTTTTTT.

The chain joins TRBV29-1 to TRBJ1-4; no reliable D call. This CDR3 has 14 residues. From germline, CDR1 is SQVTM and CDR2 ANQGSEA. V was clipped by 1 base and J by 8 bases, with 14 bases between them. CDR3 residues: CSVEVLGNWEKLFF. The CDR3 coding sequence is TGCAGCGTTGAAGTGCTGGGGAATTGGGAAAAACTGTTTTTT.

The chain couples TRBV5-1 to TRBJ2-5; 7 bases fit TRBD1. V shed 4 bases and J 1 base; nucleotides not matched to a gene: 10. Per the germline V gene, CDR1 is SGHRS and CDR2 is YFSETQ. The CDR3 runs 16 residues. The CDR3 DNA reads TGCGCCAGCAGCGATCTAACAGGGGTTGTCCAAGAGACCCAGTACTTC. The encoded protein is CASSDLTGVVQETQYF.

The rearrangement uses TRBV30 and TRBJ1-6; 8 nucleotides align to TRBD1. The CDR3 contains 13 residues. CDR1 GTSNPN and CDR2 SVGIG come from the germline V gene (reference sequence). DNA for the CDR3: TGTGCTCTCTCACAGGGGGGGAAAGCACCCCTCCACTTT. Encoded protein: CALSQGGKAPLHF.

This clone was picked up one time. V and J are TRBV5-1 and TRBJ1-1; a possible D gene is TRBD1 (5 bases). Germline values: CDR1 SGHRS, CDR2 YFSETQ. There are 15 residues in the CDR3. V lost 0 bases to trimming and J lost 0 bases, with 9 bases between them. The CDR3 DNA reads as TGCGCCAGCAGCTTGGGGGACTCCGTGAACACTGAAGCTTTCTTT. Translated, it gives CASSLGDSVNTEAFF.

With regard to this clone: The same CDR3 arises from other DNA sequences in this sample as well. This chain uses TRBV28 with TRBJ1-1, with D possibly being TRBD1 (5 bases). Germline-derived CDR1 and CDR2 are MDHEN and SYDVKM. The ends were cut back, 2 bases at V and 5 bases at J, with 12 bases in the middle. There are 14 residues in the CDR3. In DNA, the CDR3 is TGTGCCAGCAGTTTAGCGGGGGTAGGAACTGAAGCTTTCTTT. Protein sequence: CASSLAGVGTEAFF.

This chain connects TRBV4-2 to TRBJ2-1, with TRBD2 identical over 13 bases. Germline assignment: CDR1 LGHNA and CDR2 YNFKEQ. CDR3 size: 18 residues. The J segment lost 9 bases and the V segment lost 1 base, leaving 12 bases of the junction unmatched. The CDR3 region is CASSQVGKLAGGPGEQFF. The CDR3 nucleotides read TGTGCCAGCAGCCAAGTAGGGAAACTAGCGGGGGGGCCGGGTGAGCAGTTCTTC.

The CDR3 coding sequence is TGCGCCAGCAGTGAGGGGGGGCGCGACGAGCAGTACTTC. It yields the protein CASSEGGRDEQYF. J is TRBJ2-7 and V is TRBV10-1; TRBD1 or TRBD2 may be the D gene (6 bases each). This CDR3 comprises 13 residues. The V end lost 2 bases, the J end lost 5 bases, and 10 bases lay between the germline ends. Germline assignment: CDR1 WNHNN and CDR2 SYGVQD (reference sequence).

The gene calls are TRBV6-2 or TRBV6-3 and TRBJ1-6; D is unresolved. Trimming cost V 3 bases and J 10 bases, with 7 bases left between them. CDR3 length equals 12 residues. CDR1 is MNHEY and CDR2 is SVGEGT in the germline V gene. CDR3 in amino acids: CASSYPGSPLHF. In DNA form, the CDR3 reads TGTGCCAGCAGTTATCCTGGGTCACCCCTCCACTTT.

A remark on this clone: The sample holds other DNA sequences that translate to the same CDR3. CDR3 nucleotides: TGTGCCAGTAGTATCGGTAGAAACACTGAAGCTTTCTTT. It yields the protein CASSIGRNTEAFF. The chain employs TRBV19 and TRBJ1-1; D gene ambiguous. Germline values: CDR1 LNHDA, CDR2 SQIVND (reference sequence). The CDR3 runs 13 residues. The V gene lost 3 bases and the J gene lost 2 bases, with 7 bases spanning the gap.

CDR3 nucleotide sequence: TGTGCCAGCAGTTTACCATGGACAGCCGCTAACTATGGCTACACCTTC. This codes for CASSLPWTAANYGYTF. The rearrangement joins TRBV28 to TRBJ1-2; a possible D gene is TRBD1 (6 bases). The germline V and J ends were trimmed by 2 bases and 0 bases, with 13 bases remaining between them. The CDR3 is made up of 16 amino acids. Germline CDR1 is MDHEN and CDR2 is SYDVKM.